This record concerns one T cell receptor (beta chain) sequence. Its antigen remains unknown. These data belong to a study of CD8 T cells in ankylosing spondylitis. TCRdb re-called the 5' RACE reads through MiXCR, storing one row per CDR3 protein. Here the sample spans 250,000 or so distinct CDR3 sequences, about a sixth being singletons. This CDR3 has 17 amino acids. The J segment lost 5 bases and the V segment lost 11 bases, leaving 21 bases of the junction unmatched. From germline, CDR1 is LGHDT and CDR2 YNNKEL (reference sequence). General study points: Seemingly characteristic of ankylosing spondylitis blood was a TCR beta motif consisting of about 8 highly homologous variants.

The TCR was taken from a male donor with ankylosing spondylitis or in good health (not recorded which). The rearrangement uses TRBV3-1 and TRBJ1-2, with TRBD1 matching 9 bases. The sequenced material came from blood, either unsorted or a sorted T cell fraction (not recorded which). The CDR3 sequence is CASTSPGQGILSYGYTF. CDR3 bases: TGTGCCTCCACCTCTCCGGGACAGGGCATTTTGAGTTATGGCTACACCTTC.